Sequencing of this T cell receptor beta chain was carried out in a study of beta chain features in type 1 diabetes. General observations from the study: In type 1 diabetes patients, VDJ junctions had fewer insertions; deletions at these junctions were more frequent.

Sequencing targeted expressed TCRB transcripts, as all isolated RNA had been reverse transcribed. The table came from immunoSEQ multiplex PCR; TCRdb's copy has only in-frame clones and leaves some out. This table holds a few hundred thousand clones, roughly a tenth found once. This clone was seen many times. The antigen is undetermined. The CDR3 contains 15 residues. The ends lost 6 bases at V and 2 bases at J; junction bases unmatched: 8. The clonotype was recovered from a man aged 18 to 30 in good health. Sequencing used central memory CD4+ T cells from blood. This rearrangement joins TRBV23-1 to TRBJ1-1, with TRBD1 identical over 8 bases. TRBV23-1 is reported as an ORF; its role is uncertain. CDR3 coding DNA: TGCGCCAGCAGGGGCAGGGGGCAGAGAAACACTGAAGCTTTCTTT. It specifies CASRGRGQRNTEAFF.